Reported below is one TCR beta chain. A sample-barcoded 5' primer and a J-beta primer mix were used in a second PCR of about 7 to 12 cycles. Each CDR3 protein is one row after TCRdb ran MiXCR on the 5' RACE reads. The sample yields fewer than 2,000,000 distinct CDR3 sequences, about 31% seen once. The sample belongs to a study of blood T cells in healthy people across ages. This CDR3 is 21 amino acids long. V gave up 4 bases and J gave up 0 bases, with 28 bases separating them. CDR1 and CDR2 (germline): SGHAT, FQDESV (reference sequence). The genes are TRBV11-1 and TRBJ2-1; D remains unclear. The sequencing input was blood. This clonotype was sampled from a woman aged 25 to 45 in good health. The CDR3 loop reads CASSSSDLPNSFTLSYNEQFF. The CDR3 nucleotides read TGTGCCAGCAGCTCATCCGATCTCCCTAACTCCTTTACCCTCTCCTACAATGAGCAGTTCTTC.